This TCR beta chain was sequenced for a study of OX40 agonist ivuxolimab in advanced cancers. Germline lookup yields CDR1 SGHVS and CDR2 FQNEAQ. The CDR3 consists of 15 residues. Trimming shortened V by 5 bases and J by 0 bases, and 13 bases separated the two germline ends. TCRdb keeps only in-frame clones here, not all; method: immunoSEQ multiplex PCR. The sample contains approximately 77,000 clones, roughly 93% of which appear only once. The TCR originated in an adult with an advanced solid tumor such as melanoma, head and neck, liver or kidney cancer. The sequencing used CD4+ or CD8+ T cells sorted from blood, collected in a trial of the OX40 agonist ivuxolimab. This chain links TRBV7-8 with TRBJ1-1; possible D gene TRBD1, 6 bases. This chain's CDR3 is CASSPKTGLNTEAFF. CDR3 bases: TGTGCCAGCAGCCCCAAAACAGGGCTGAACACTGAAGCTTTCTTT.